Described below is a single TCR beta chain sequence and its context. As a fraction of the sample, this clone is medium-sized (0.01 to 0.1%). Its antigen remains undetermined. The sample holds no much larger clone one base away, and base qualities are not on file. This same CDR3 is encoded by further DNA sequences in the sample. The data originate from a study of preoperative IRX-2 immunotherapy in early breast cancer (dated 2019 in TCRdb). V loses 3 bases, J loses 8 bases, and the germline ends lie 8 bases apart. Taken from cysteine to phenylalanine, the CDR3 has 12 residues. The DNA shown is the 36-base CDR3, in frame from base 1. Sequences MNHGY (CDR1) and SAAAGT (CDR2) are obtained from the germline V gene. Explained via the paper, the treatment or condition label denotes: preoperative locoregional IRX-2 cytokine immunotherapy. The samples were obtained from a phase Ib study that tested preoperative, locoregional IRX-2 cytokine immunotherapy designed to prime immune responses. Before surgery, IRX-2 was given to the donors, who were patients with early-stage breast cancer.

The receptor library was made with the immunoSEQ multiplex PCR assay. What TCRdb holds here is the immuneACCESS table cut down to in-frame rearrangements. Part of the clones is not present; checked against another copy, under half of the missing clones reflect an unresolved V gene, and the others are unexplained. A total of around 25,000 clones appear in this sample, around 72% of them only once. Of the sample, roughly 6.8% is held by the ten largest clones. The clonotype originates from a human donor with breast cancer. The starting material was lymph node tissue, obtained after IRX-2 immunotherapy. The chain uses TRBV6-8 and TRBJ2-1; no D gene call is confident. The sequenced DNA: TGTGCCAGCAGTTATTTCGCGGATGAGCAGTTCTTC. It specifies CASSYFADEQFF.